The 13 T cell receptor beta chains below were found in one sample sequenced in a study of blood T cell repertoires in COVID-19. Clones were sequenced by immunoSEQ multiplex PCR, and TCRdb holds only the in-frame ones, with some missing. The table lists around 200,000 clones, roughly 90% of them singletons. Sequencing was performed on peripheral blood. These receptors all come from a woman between 50 and 59 years old with acute or convalescent COVID-19.

The chain uses TRBV6-5 and TRBJ2-2, with TRBD1 matching over 12 bases. The CDR3 length is 15 residues. V shed 2 bases, J shed 6 bases, and the junction held 1 base outside the gene matches. Germline-derived CDR1 and CDR2 are MNHEY and SVGAGI. This CDR3 reads CASSYRDRGPGELFF. As DNA, the CDR3 is TGTGCCAGCAGTTACCGGGACAGGGGGCCCGGGGAGCTGTTTTTT.

This chain joins TRBV18 and TRBJ1-5, with D perhaps TRBD1 (6 bases). In germline, CDR1 is KGHSH, CDR2 LQKENI. This CDR3 has 15 amino acids. Trimming left V 3 bases short and J 4 bases short, with 13 bases between. Here the CDR3 reads CASSPRPGENQPQHF. In DNA, the CDR3 is TGTGCCAGCTCACCTAGGCCAGGGGAGAATCAGCCCCAGCATTTT.

In this sample, this clone turned up a few times. The rearrangement joins TRBV7-2 to TRBJ2-1, with 7 bases matching TRBD1. CDR3 size: 14 residues. Germline V gene data show CDR1 as SGHTA and CDR2 as FQGNSA. V was pared by 3 bases and J by 8 bases, with 7 bases of the junction left unmatched. CDR3 amino acids: CASSFQQGWHEQFF. DNA of the CDR3: TGTGCCAGCAGCTTTCAACAGGGGTGGCATGAGCAGTTCTTC.

The rearrangement uses TRBV7-9 and TRBJ1-2, with D perhaps TRBD1 (6 bases). Germline CDR1 SEHNR, CDR2 FQNEAQ (reference sequence). Trimming pared 6 bases from V and 5 bases from J, leaving 28 bases between. This CDR3 is 18 amino acids long. CDR3 sequence (DNA): TGTGCCAGCAGTTCCGGACAGAACAGACCTCGAGGGGTTTATGGCTACACCTTC. This sequence encodes CASSSGQNRPRGVYGYTF.

The rearrangement joins TRBV4-3 to TRBJ1-3; D gene ambiguous. The CDR3 spans 15 residues. V was cut by 0 bases and J by 0 bases, with 6 bases left in between. In germline, CDR1 is LGHNA, CDR2 YSLEER. The CDR3 DNA is TGCGCCAGCAGCCAAGAATCTTTCTCTGGAAACACCATATATTTT. Translated: CASSQESFSGNTIYF.

The count of this clone is one. The rearrangement joins TRBV21-1 to TRBJ1-4. TRBV21-1 is noted as a pseudogene. This CDR3 is built from 15 residues. The CDR3 bases are TGTGCCAGCAGCAAACGGGAGGGGTGGGGTGAAAAACTGTTTTTT. Amino acid sequence: CASSKREGWGEKLFF.

The chain carries TRBV19 and TRBJ2-7; 8 positions agree with TRBD2. Germline-derived CDR1 and CDR2 are LNHDA and SQIVND (reference sequence). The CDR3 runs 16 residues. J was trimmed by 0 bases and V by 5 bases; bases with no gene match: 9. The DNA of the CDR3 is TGTGCCAGTAGTCCCTTCTTTGCGGGGGGCTCCTACGAGCAGTACTTC. This sequence encodes CASSPFFAGGSYEQYF.

The chain employs TRBV6-5 and TRBJ2-7; tentatively, D is TRBD2 (5 bases). The CDR3 sequence is 13 residues long. V lost 9 bases to trimming and J lost 0 bases, with 12 bases between them. Germline V gene data show CDR1 as MNHEY and CDR2 as SVGAGI. This CDR3 reads CASGLRDSYEQYF. In DNA form, the CDR3 reads TGTGCCAGTGGCCTCCGGGACTCCTACGAGCAGTACTTC.

About this clone: Other DNA sequences in this sample translate to the same CDR3. The CDR3 loop is CASSEALGQGNNEQFF. DNA of the CDR3: TGTGCCAGCAGTGAAGCGTTAGGGCAGGGCAACAATGAGCAGTTCTTC. This rearrangement joins TRBV6-1 to TRBJ2-1; TRBD1 might be the D (5 bases). CDR1 is MNHNS and CDR2 is SASEGT in the germline V gene. V was cut by 0 bases and J by 5 bases, with 14 bases left in between. The CDR3 extends over 16 amino acids.

CDR3 DNA: TGTGCCAGCTCACTGAGTGGCGGGGGCAGCTCCTACGAGCAGTACTTC. Protein sequence: CASSLSGGGSSYEQYF. The chain is built from TRBV18 and TRBJ2-7; weak D call: TRBD2 (7 bases). V was clipped by 4 bases and J by 0 bases, with 16 bases between them. This CDR3 has 16 residues. Germline V gives CDR1 KGHSH, CDR2 LQKENI.

V is TRBV6-5 and J is TRBJ1-2, with D perhaps TRBD1 (5 bases). The CDR3 is 15 amino acids. V was cut by 0 bases and J by 6 bases, with 14 bases left in between. The germline V gene encodes CDR1 MNHEY and CDR2 SVGAGI. The CDR3 bases are TGTGCCAGCAGTTACTCCGGGGGGTTTAAGGATGGCTACACCTTC. Its translation is CASSYSGGFKDGYTF.

The DNA of the CDR3 is TGTGCCAGCAGTTACCCCGGGTACGAGCAGTACTTC. Amino acid sequence: CASSYPGYEQYF. This rearrangement joins TRBV6-2 or TRBV6-3 to TRBJ2-7; D not resolved. From germline, CDR1 is MNHEY and CDR2 SVGEGT. The CDR3 is 12 amino acids. The ends were cut back, 2 bases at V and 4 bases at J, with 6 bases in the middle.

V is TRBV19 and J is TRBJ2-5; TRBD1 matches at 8 bases. The CDR3 consists of 16 residues. CDR1 and CDR2 (germline): LNHDA, SQIVND (reference sequence). J gave up 9 bases and V 6 bases, and 18 bases lay outside the gene matches. The CDR3 sequence is CASSTGTGGNLGAQYF. CDR3 coding DNA: TGTGCCAGTAGCACCGGGACAGGTGGGAACTTGGGGGCCCAGTACTTC.